Listed below are T cell receptor beta chains from one sample, sequenced in a study of cytomegalovirus exposure and HLA in healthy donors. Only in-frame clones appear in the TCRdb table, and some are missing; sequencing was by immunoSEQ multiplex PCR. The table lists roughly 250,000 clones, under 80% of them singletons. Specimen: PBMCs. The receptors shown here come from a female donor in good health and CMV-seronegative. Both conserved end residues are part of each CDR3. The D gene is left open where the match is weak. Expanded clones get a size class; other rows say once, few or many, or leave the size out.

d_gene	v_gene	j_gene	abundance	CDR3aa	CDR3nt
TRBD1	TRBV7-9	TRBJ2-7	.	CSSSPRDRRIYEQYF	TGTTCCAGCAGCCCTAGGGACAGGCGAATCTACGAGCAGTACTTC
TRBD1	TRBV9	TRBJ2-7	.	CASSPRTGSYEQYF	TGTGCCAGCAGCCCTCGGACAGGGAGTTACGAGCAGTACTTC
.	TRBV5-4	TRBJ2-2	.	CASSIQLRGGGTGELFF	TGTGCCAGCAGCATCCAGCTGCGGGGTGGCGGCACCGGGGAGCTGTTTTTT
.	TRBV15	TRBJ2-7	.	CATSEETFYEQYF	TGTGCCACCAGTGAGGAGACCTTCTACGAGCAGTACTTC
TRBD1	TRBV11-2	TRBJ1-1	.	CASGRTGGKGTEAFF	TGTGCCAGCGGACGGACAGGGGGCAAGGGCACTGAAGCTTTCTTT
.	TRBV11-2	TRBJ2-3	.	CASSASTSNTQYF	TGTGCCAGCAGCGCTTCGACTAGTAATACGCAGTATTTT
.	TRBV2	TRBJ1-5	.	CASSPGWGNQPQHF	TGTGCCAGCAGTCCAGGGTGGGGCAATCAGCCCCAGCATTTT
.	TRBV10-3	TRBJ2-7	.	CVISPTVSYEQYF	TGTGTCATCAGCCCGACAGTCTCCTACGAGCAGTACTTC
.	TRBV10-1	TRBJ2-3	.	CASSEFGLTDTQYF	TGCGCCAGCAGTGAGTTTGGCCTTACAGATACGCAGTATTTT
.	TRBV7-9	TRBJ2-1	few	CASSSREQFF	TGTGCCAGCAGCTCCCGTGAGCAGTTCTTC
.	TRBV6-1	TRBJ1-1	few	CASSLLNTEAFF	TGTGCCAGCAGCCTACTGAACACTGAAGCTTTCTTT
.	TRBV28	TRBJ2-5	.	CASRRTGGGTQYF	TGTGCCAGCAGACGCACAGGGGGGGGGACCCAGTACTTC
TRBD1	TRBV10-3	TRBJ1-2	.	CAISEQGAPRGYTF	TGTGCCATCAGTGAGCAGGGGGCGCCAAGGGGCTACACCTTC
TRBD1	TRBV6-1	TRBJ1-3	.	CASRPSDRGGNTIYF	TGTGCCAGCAGGCCCTCGGACAGGGGTGGAAACACCATATATTTT
.	TRBV28	TRBJ1-1	few	CASSLRVTGGTEAFF	TGTGCCAGCAGTTTAAGAGTCACAGGAGGGACTGAAGCTTTCTTT
TRBD1	TRBV6-1	TRBJ1-2	.	CASAKNRGANYGYTF	TGTGCCAGCGCAAAGAACAGGGGTGCTAACTATGGCTACACCTTC
.	TRBV10-2	TRBJ2-2	.	CASFLAQSNTGELFF	TGCGCCAGCTTTCTAGCACAATCGAACACCGGGGAGCTGTTTTTT
.	TRBV27	TRBJ2-1	.	CASSRQDAGYNEQFF	TGTGCCAGCAGTCGCCAGGATGCGGGCTACAATGAGCAGTTCTTC
TRBD1	TRBV28	TRBJ1-5	.	CASSMYRGQPQHF	TGTGCCAGCAGCATGTACAGGGGTCAGCCCCAGCATTTT
.	TRBV5-6	TRBJ2-7	once	CASSPGSSEQYF	TGTGCCAGCAGCCCGGGATCTTCCGAGCAGTACTTC
.	TRBV30	TRBJ1-1	few	CAWSVGQNTEAFF	TGTGCCTGGAGTGTGGGGCAGAACACTGAAGCTTTCTTT
.	TRBV11-2	TRBJ1-5	.	CASSPQSGYQPQHF	TGTGCCAGCAGCCCGCAAAGCGGATATCAGCCCCAGCATTTT
.	TRBV10-1	TRBJ2-2	.	CASSNTGIGELFF	TGCGCCAGCAGTAATACAGGGATCGGGGAGCTGTTTTTT
TRBD2	TRBV27	TRBJ2-1	once	CASSSRGRASGEQFF	TGTGCCAGCAGTTCACGCGGGAGGGCCTCGGGTGAGCAGTTCTTC
.	TRBV5-1	TRBJ2-5	.	CASSLGYQPQKTQYF	TGCGCCAGCAGTTTGGGCTACCAACCTCAAAAGACCCAGTACTTC
TRBD2	TRBV27	TRBJ2-1	.	CASSLSGLARNEQFF	TGTGCCAGCAGTTTATCGGGACTAGCGAGAAATGAGCAGTTCTTC
TRBD1	TRBV4-1	TRBJ1-1	.	CASSQAQGATEAFF	TGCGCCAGCAGCCAGGCACAGGGGGCTACTGAAGCTTTCTTT
.	TRBV11-2	TRBJ1-2	.	CASSLDRNYGYTF	TGTGCCAGCAGCTTAGACCGGAACTATGGCTACACCTTC
TRBD1	TRBV6-1	TRBJ1-2	few	CASRGTGVDYGYTF	TGTGCCAGCAGGGGAACAGGGGTTGACTATGGCTACACCTTC
TRBD2	TRBV15	TRBJ2-3	.	CATSAGDTQYF	TGTGCCACGTCAGCGGGGGATACGCAGTATTTT
TRBD1	TRBV5-4	TRBJ1-2	.	CASGVGTELTYGGYTF	TGTGCCAGCGGAGTAGGGACAGAGCTGACTTATGGTGGCTACACCTTC
.	TRBV7-2	TRBJ1-1	few	CASRKSGGAEAFF	TGTGCCAGCAGAAAGAGCGGAGGGGCTGAAGCTTTCTTT
.	TRBV30	TRBJ2-3	.	CAWSVRVDAQYF	TGTGCCTGGAGTGTACGGGTAGATGCGCAGTATTTT
TRBD2	TRBV11-2	TRBJ2-1	.	CASSLVLAGGLGSYNEQFF	TGTGCCAGCAGCTTAGTACTAGCGGGAGGGCTAGGCTCCTACAATGAGCAGTTCTTC
.	TRBV13	TRBJ2-1	.	CASSLQGISYNEQFF	TGTGCCAGCAGCTTACAGGGTATTTCCTACAATGAGCAGTTCTTC
TRBD2	TRBV7-2	TRBJ2-6	.	CASGSGGSSGANVLTF	TGTGCCAGCGGAAGCGGGGGTAGCTCTGGGGCCAACGTCCTGACTTTC
.	TRBV9	TRBJ2-3	once	CASSVAYSLTSTDTQYF	TGTGCCAGCAGCGTAGCATACTCCCTAACTAGCACAGATACGCAGTATTTT
.	TRBV2	TRBJ2-3	.	CASRQQADTQYF	TGTGCCAGCAGGCAACAAGCAGATACGCAGTATTTT
TRBD2	TRBV11-2	TRBJ2-2	.	CASSLQRLAGNTGELFF	TGTGCCAGCAGCTTACAGAGACTAGCGGGGAACACCGGGGAGCTGTTTTTT
.	TRBV6-5	TRBJ1-1	.	CASVHPGNTEAFF	TGTGCCAGCGTCCATCCAGGGAACACTGAAGCTTTCTTT
.	TRBV5-8	TRBJ1-5	.	CASSLYGGGVGGQPQHF	TGTGCCAGCAGCTTGTATGGGGGAGGGGTTGGGGGTCAGCCCCAGCATTTT
.	TRBV11-1	TRBJ2-5	.	CASSGPGAQETQYF	TGTGCCAGCAGCGGTCCGGGAGCCCAAGAGACCCAGTACTTC
.	TRBV5-1	TRBJ2-7	.	CASSLSAGSPYEQYF	TGCGCCAGCAGCTTGTCCGCCGGGTCCCCCTACGAGCAGTACTTC
.	TRBV7-9	TRBJ1-1	.	CASSPSATTEAFF	TGTGCCAGCAGCCCGAGTGCCACCACTGAAGCTTTCTTT
TRBD1	TRBV15	TRBJ2-1	few	CATSRETGVLTGRFWEQFF	TGTGCCACCAGCAGAGAGACAGGGGTACTCACTGGGAGATTCTGGGAGCAGTTCTTC
TRBD1	TRBV2	TRBJ2-1	.	CASLTRDSYNEQFF	TGTGCCAGCCTTACCCGGGACAGCTACAATGAGCAGTTCTTC
.	TRBV7-2	TRBJ2-3	few	CASSAKTGDTQYF	TGTGCCAGCAGCGCAAAGACGGGAGATACGCAGTATTTT
TRBD2	TRBV27	TRBJ2-1	.	CATHDRASGRYNEQFF	TGTGCCACACATGACCGGGCTAGCGGAAGGTACAATGAGCAGTTCTTC
.	TRBV6-1	TRBJ2-7	.	CASSERASYEQYF	TGTGCCAGCAGCGAGAGGGCCTCCTACGAGCAGTACTTC
.	TRBV5-5	TRBJ2-7	.	CASSLGQGPYEQYF	TGTGCCAGCAGCTTGGGGCAGGGGCCCTACGAGCAGTACTTC
TRBD1	TRBV28	TRBJ1-2	.	CASHLDRGHGYGYTF	TGTGCTAGCCACTTAGACAGGGGGCATGGCTATGGCTACACCTTC
TRBD1	TRBV11-2	TRBJ2-1	.	CASSPNRQGAPEFF	TGTGCCAGCAGCCCGAACCGACAGGGGGCCCCCGAGTTCTTC
TRBD2	TRBV7-2	TRBJ2-7	.	CASSLLVGTSGSSYEQYF	TGTGCCAGCAGCTTACTTGTCGGGACTAGCGGCAGCTCCTACGAGCAGTACTTC
TRBD2	TRBV27	TRBJ2-7	few	CASSKREAEQYF	TGTGCCAGCAGTAAGCGGGAGGCCGAGCAGTACTTC
TRBD1	TRBV2	TRBJ1-1	few	CASTPEGQGPMNTEAFF	TGTGCCAGCACCCCAGAGGGACAGGGACCCATGAACACTGAAGCTTTCTTT